This T cell receptor (beta chain) derives from a study of shared clonotypes between healthy human individuals. Points from the study as a whole: With a handful of donors compared, around 5.4% of naive CD4 clonotypes were shared. A small donor pool kept down the genetic and exposure-history diversity that was represented. Clonotypes not shared had lower generation probabilities than those common to all four donors.

Several immunoSEQ plates held equal portions of the genomic DNA taken from each subset. TCRdb's copy holds only in-frame clones and misses some; the assay was immunoSEQ multiplex PCR. The sample yields over a million clones, less than 99% seen once. Germline CDR1 is MNHNS and CDR2 is SASEGT. There are 15 residues in the CDR3. Trimming took off 2 bases at V and 5 bases at J, with 12 bases between the two ends. Notes on this clone: Its target is unknown.

This clonotype originated in a man in his thirties or forties in good health. The V gene is TRBV6-1, the J gene TRBJ2-2, with D tentatively TRBD1 or TRBD2 (5 bases each). The sequenced material came from naive CD4+ T cells sorted from blood. Indicated subset: CD45RA+ positively selected. The CDR3 sequence: CASSEIQGRTGELFF. CDR3 nucleotides: TGTGCCAGCAGTGAAATCCAGGGACGGACCGGGGAGCTGTTTTTT.